This T cell receptor beta chain comes out of a study of beta chain features in type 1 diabetes. Germline V gives CDR1 MNHNS, CDR2 SASEGT. V gave up 8 bases and J gave up 9 bases, with 11 bases separating them. The CDR3 is made up of 10 amino acids. All of the isolated RNA was reverse transcribed, so expressed TCRB transcripts were sequenced. Clones were sequenced by immunoSEQ multiplex PCR, and TCRdb holds only the in-frame ones, with some missing. The profile covers roughly 60,000 clones, with roughly 60% appearing a single time and 2.2% taken by the ten largest. The sequence came from a woman aged 18-29 years in good health. Material for sequencing was Tregs from blood. This rearrangement joins TRBV6-1 to TRBJ2-7; tentative D call: TRBD1 (6 bases). The CDR3 region has the DNA TGTGCCAGCTTGGGGGCATGGCAGTACTTC. Encoded protein: CASLGAWQYF.